One and the same sample provided the 20 T cell receptor beta chains below, sequenced in a study of CD8+ T cells in alopecia areata. In each case, RNA was isolated and then reverse transcribed into cDNA as the sequencing template. The method was immunoSEQ multiplex PCR; TCRdb's version includes in-frame clones alone and lacks a portion of them. The repertoire consists of about 110,000 clones, none detected only once. Material: lesional skin. The receptors were sampled from a C3H/HeJ mouse with alopecia areata. MHC haplotype here: H2-k.

Details on this clone: Gene names are the mouse ones. The sequence runs out 4 residues before the end of the CDR3; the remainder is reconstructed from the germline J gene. The chain employs TRBV13-3 and TRBJ2-5; TRBD1 matches 7 bases. Germline-derived CDR1 and CDR2 are NNHDY and SYVADS. This CDR3 comprises 15 residues. The junction had 5 bases not matched to a gene; V was cut back by 4 bases and J by 0 bases. Incomplete CDR3 DNA: TGTGCCAGCAGTCCCGGGACAGTCAACCAAGAC. Its translation is CASSPGTVNQD. The CDR3, in full, reads CASSPGTVNQDTQYF.

About this clone: Genes and germline are mouse. The read falls 4 residues short of the CDR3 end, and the missing part is taken from the germline J gene. The chain carries TRBV13-1 and TRBJ2-1, with 8 bases aligning to TRBD2. The CDR3 runs 16 residues. Trimming removed 2 bases from V and 1 base from J; junction bases left unmatched: 5. CDR1 is NSHNY and CDR2 is SYGAGN in the germline V gene. CDR3 DNA, as far as it was read: TGTGCCAGCAGTGAGCTCCGACTGGGGAACTATGCT. This translates into CASSELRLGNYA. The CDR3 reads in full as CASSELRLGNYAEQFF.

For this clone: The genes and germline here are from mouse. The read ends 4 residues early relative to the CDR3; the germline J gene fills the gap. V gene TRBV13-3 combines with J gene TRBJ1-4, with 8 bases identical to TRBD1. Germline CDR1 reads NNHDY; CDR2 reads SYVADS. The length of the CDR3 is 14 residues. The CDR3 DNA, read in part, is TGTGCCAGCAGTGACCCTGGACAGGGCGAA. It is translated as CASSDPGQGE. The whole CDR3 sequence reads CASSDPGQGERLFF.

As to this clone: Genes here carry mouse names. The read gets to within 4 residues of the CDR3 end, and the germline J gene fills in the rest. The rearrangement uses TRBV1 and TRBJ2-1; 11 bases agree with TRBD2. Germline trimming cut 6 bases from V and 5 bases from J; bases unmatched to any gene: 6. Germline CDR1 reads NSQYPW; CDR2 reads LRSPGD (reference sequence). The length of the CDR3 is 15 residues. CDR3 bases read: TGCACCTGCAGGGAGACTGGGGGGGTTGATGCT. Amino acid sequence: CTCRETGGVDA. The whole CDR3 protein is CTCRETGGVDAEQFF.

This clone was seen a few times. The listed genes are named as in mouse. With the read ending 4 residues before the CDR3 end, the germline J gene is used to fill in that end. This chain joins TRBV19 and TRBJ2-3, with a weak D call TRBD1 (5 bases). CDR3 length: 14 residues. V lost 2 bases, J lost 4 bases, and 11 bases lay in between. Germline values: CDR1 FNHDT, CDR2 SITEND (reference sequence). The CDR3 region is CASSIPGSTETLYF. The part of the CDR3 DNA that was read is TGTGCCAGCAGTATTCCAGGGAGTACAGAA. Combining the CDR3 with reference TRBV19 and TRBJ2-3 gives the whole variable domain GGIITQTPKFLIGQEGQKLTLKCQQNFNHDTMYWYRQDSGKGLRLIYYSITENDLQKGDLSEGYDASREKKSSFSLTVTSAQKNEMAVFLCASSIPGSTETLYFGSGTRLTVL.

A word on this clone: These gene names are mouse names. From the germline J gene comes the end of the CDR3, since the read stops 4 residues before it. V usage is TRBV13-3 and J usage is TRBJ2-7; TRBD2 matches at 14 bases. The germline V gene has CDR1 NNHDY and CDR2 SYVADS. Trimming took 5 bases from V and 2 from J; bases not matched to a gene: 3. CDR3 length equals 15 residues. The CDR3: CASRGTGGAPYEQYF. The sequenced part of the CDR3 DNA is TGTGCCAGCAGGGGGACTGGGGGGGCGCCCTAT.

This clone was detected only a few times. Genes here carry mouse names. The sequenced fragment ends 4 residues before the CDR3 boundary, so the rest is inferred from the germline J gene. V is TRBV13-2 and J is TRBJ2-7, with 11 bases matching TRBD2. Germline V gene sequence: CDR1 NNHNN, CDR2 SYGAGS (reference sequence). This CDR3 is built from 16 residues. Trimming cost V 2 bases and J 2 bases; bases outside gene matches: 6. The CDR3 DNA, read in part, is TGTGCCAGCGGTGAGGGGACTGGGGGTCGGACCTAT. It specifies CASGEGTGGRTY. The complete CDR3 sequence is CASGEGTGGRTYEQYF.

This clone was seen only a few times. The protein recorded in TCRdb does not match the translated DNA at residue 13; the protein presented here comes from translating the DNA. Gene and germline names: mouse. The DNA ends 3 residues before the CDR3 does, and the rest of the CDR3 is filled in from the germline J gene. The chain employs TRBV19 and TRBJ1-3, with TRBD1 as a possible D gene (6 bases). The CDR3 runs to 16 residues. Deletions cut 4 bases from V and 0 bases from J, with 14 bases between. Germline CDR1 and CDR2: FNHDT and SITEND (reference sequence). The part of the CDR3 DNA that was read is TGTGCCAGCAGTCAGGACAGTCTCAATTCTGGAAATACG. This encodes CASSQDSLNSGNT. The whole CDR3 protein is CASSQDSLNSGNTLYF.

Remarks on this clone: The gene symbols are mouse symbols. The read comes to an end 4 residues before the CDR3 does, leaving the germline J gene to fill in the end. J is TRBJ1-1 and V is TRBV13-3, with D maybe TRBD1 (5 bases). Germline V gene sequence: CDR1 NNHDY, CDR2 SYVADS. V dropped 6 bases and J dropped 3 bases, with 15 bases sitting between them. This CDR3 comprises 14 residues. The DNA read from the CDR3 is TGTGCCAGCAACCCCAGGGAGACGCACACA. It yields the protein CASNPRETHT. In full, the CDR3 is CASNPRETHTEVFF.

As for this clone: The gene names here belong to mouse. The read terminates 4 residues before the CDR3 end, so the remaining end is supplied by the germline J gene. The rearrangement uses TRBV13-1 and TRBJ1-1; D is perhaps TRBD1 (5 bases). Germline V lookup: CDR1 NSHNY, CDR2 SYGAGN. There are 13 residues in the CDR3. CDR3 loop: CASSDASREEVFF. The sequenced part of the CDR3 DNA is TGTGCCAGCAGTGATGCAAGCAGGGAA.

At least ten counts were recorded for this clone. The gene symbols are mouse symbols. The read stops 4 residues short of the end of the CDR3; the missing end is completed from the germline J gene. The chain uses TRBV13-3 and TRBJ2-1; 8 positions agree with TRBD2. Germline V gene lookup returns CDR1 NNHDY and CDR2 SYVADS. With V trimmed by 1 base and J by 3 bases, 6 bases remained unmatched. CDR3 length: 16 residues. Partial CDR3 DNA: TGTGCCAGCAGTGATCCGCTGGGGGGCGGCTATGCT. Translated, it gives CASSDPLGGGYA. The full CDR3 is CASSDPLGGGYAEQFF.

Concerning this clone itself: The germline and genes are mouse ones. The read gets to within 4 residues of the CDR3 end, and the germline J gene fills in the rest. The chain is built from TRBV1 and TRBJ2-2; D gene uncertain. Trimming removed 4 bases at V and 0 bases at J, with 12 bases between. This CDR3 comprises 16 residues. Germline V gives CDR1 NSQYPW, CDR2 LRSPGD (reference sequence). Partial CDR3 DNA: TGCACCTGCAGTGGTGGGTGGCAAGCAAACACCGGG. It encodes CTCSGGWQANTG. The whole CDR3 protein is CTCSGGWQANTGQLYF.

This clone was counted between two and nine times. Gene names denote mouse genes. The CDR3 end lies 4 residues beyond the end of the read and is filled in from the germline J gene. Different DNA sequences within this sample yield the same CDR3. The V and J genes are TRBV1 and TRBJ2-7; maybe TRBD2 (6 bases). Trimming removed 0 bases at V and 0 bases at J, with 12 bases between. This CDR3 has 16 residues. Per the germline V gene, CDR1 is NSQYPW and CDR2 is LRSPGD (reference sequence). CDR3 DNA, as far as it was read: TGCACCTGCAGTGCAGATCTCCTGGGGTCCTCCTAT. It translates to CTCSADLLGSSY. The full-length CDR3 reads as CTCSADLLGSSYEQYF.

Turning to this clone: Germline and genes here are mouse. Read data end 4 residues before the CDR3 end; the end is taken from the germline J gene. The rearrangement links TRBV17 to TRBJ2-3; 13 positions match TRBD2. This CDR3 has 16 residues. Germline V gene data show CDR1 as MNHDT and CDR2 as YYDKIL. V lost 6 bases, J lost 0 bases, and 3 bases stayed unmatched. CDR3: CASSRDWGGSAETLYF. The CDR3 bases that were read are TGTGCTAGCAGCCGGGACTGGGGGGGAAGTGCAGAA.

Concerning this clone: Gene and germline names: mouse. Sequencing ends 4 residues short of the CDR3 end; the germline J gene provides the rest. The J gene is TRBJ2-1, the V gene TRBV17; D unclear. In germline, CDR1 is MNHDT, CDR2 YYDKIL. Trimming cost V 1 base and J 1 base, with 5 bases left between them. The CDR3 length is 14 residues. The sequenced part of the CDR3 DNA is TGTGCTAGCAGTAGAGGCAGAAACTATGCT. Translation gives CASSRGRNYA. In full, the CDR3 is CASSRGRNYAEQFF.

Remarks on this clone: Gene names are mouse gene names. Read sequence stops 4 residues before the CDR3 end, and the germline J gene provides the missing end. V is TRBV13-3 and J is TRBJ1-4; D possibly corresponds to TRBD1 (5 bases). Trimming shortened V by 4 bases and J by 4 bases, and 11 bases separated the two germline ends. Germline CDR1 NNHDY, CDR2 SYVADS. The CDR3 has 14 amino acids. CDR3 DNA, as far as it was read: TGTGCCAGCAGTTCGCCAGGGTTCAACGAA. Translated: CASSSPGFNE. The entire CDR3 sequence reads CASSSPGFNERLFF.

To note about this clone: Any gene name here is a mouse gene name. The CDR3 end lies 4 residues beyond the end of the read and is filled in from the germline J gene. The chain uses TRBV1 and TRBJ1-4, with 9 bases matching TRBD1. The ends lost 6 bases at V and 3 bases at J; junction bases unmatched: 5. CDR3 length equals 15 residues. From germline, CDR1 is NSQYPW and CDR2 LRSPGD (reference sequence). CDR3 residues: CTCSPGQGTNERLFF. The sequenced part of the CDR3 DNA is TGCACCTGCAGCCCGGGACAGGGAACCAACGAA.

A few counts support this clone. The listed genes are named as in mouse. The read stops 4 residues short of the end of the CDR3; the missing end is completed from the germline J gene. The chain joins TRBV1 to TRBJ2-5; 7 bases match TRBD2. The CDR3 is 15 residues long. The germline CDR1 and CDR2 sequences are NSQYPW and LRSPGD (reference sequence). J lost 2 bases, V lost 4 bases, and 6 bases had no gene match. CDR3 DNA, as far as it was read: TGCACCTGCAGTGGGAGTGGGGGGTTCCAAGAC. Protein sequence: CTCSGSGGFQD. The entire CDR3 reads CTCSGSGGFQDTQYF.

This clone has at least ten counts. The translated DNA and TCRdb's protein are not identical at residue 11; the protein here was translated from the DNA. Germline and genes here are mouse. The DNA ends 3 residues before the CDR3 does, and the rest of the CDR3 is filled in from the germline J gene. The V gene is TRBV13-3, the J gene TRBJ1-6; TRBD1 is a possible D gene (5 bases). TRBJ1-6 is assigned to the ORF class and has an uncertain function. The germline CDR1 and CDR2 sequences are NNHDY and SYVADS. V shed 7 bases and J shed 2 bases, with 10 bases lying between them. CDR3 length equals 14 residues. CDR3: CASQDRTYNSPLYF. The covered CDR3 bases are TGTGCCAGCCAAGACAGAACCTATAATTCGCCC.

This clone was picked up many times. Germline and genes here are mouse. The read halts 4 residues ahead of the CDR3 end, with the missing end drawn from the germline J gene. The rearrangement joins TRBV13-3 to TRBJ1-1; D may be TRBD1 (5 bases). The V end was cut by 3 bases, the J end by 3 bases, with 12 bases between. Germline CDR1 and CDR2: NNHDY and SYVADS. The CDR3 loop spans 14 amino acids. The CDR3 sequence is CASSAAQGDTEVFF. The part of the CDR3 DNA that was read is TGTGCCAGCAGTGCGGCGCAGGGCGACACA.